A single sample is the source of the 25 T cell receptor beta chains below, sequenced in a study of shared clonotypes between healthy human individuals. Generated by immunoSEQ multiplex PCR, the TCRdb table keeps only in-frame clones and is missing some. This table holds fewer than 1.8 million clones, approximately 98.5% found once. Sequenced: naive CD4+ T cells sorted from blood. Subset here: CD45RA+ positively selected. These receptors were taken from a man aged 30 to 45 in good health.

This rearrangement joins TRBV5-1 to TRBJ2-6; D might be TRBD1 (6 bases). Looked up from germline, CDR1 is SGHRS and CDR2 is YFSETQ. CDR3 length: 17 residues. The ends were cut back, 4 bases at V and 1 base at J, with 15 bases in the middle. CDR3 region: CASSTGTPLSGANVLTF. CDR3 DNA: TGCGCCAGCAGCACCGGGACACCACTTTCTGGGGCCAACGTCCTGACTTTC. Based on the CDR3 plus reference TRBV5-1 and TRBJ2-6, the full variable domain is KAGVTQTPRYLIKTRGQQVTLSCSPISGHRSVSWYQQTPGQGLQFLFEYFSETQRNKGNFPGRFSGRQFSNSRSEMNVSTLELGDSALYLCASSTGTPLSGANVLTFGAGSRLTVL.

The chain is built from TRBV7-2 and TRBJ1-1; D is ambiguous. The germline V and J ends were trimmed by 5 bases and 1 base, with 11 bases remaining between them. CDR1 SGHTA and CDR2 FQGNSA come from the germline V gene. This CDR3 has 14 residues. The CDR3 loop is CASSRREGNTEAFF. CDR3 sequence (DNA): TGTGCCAGCAGCCGACGGGAGGGGAACACTGAAGCTTTCTTT.

J is TRBJ2-7 and V is TRBV7-8; the D gene could be TRBD1 or TRBD2 (5 bases each). The CDR3 is made up of 16 amino acids. V lost 2 bases to trimming and J lost 0 bases, with 14 bases between them. Germline-derived CDR1 and CDR2 are SGHVS and FQNEAQ. The CDR3 reads CASSLLGTASSYEQYF. DNA of the CDR3: TGTGCCAGCAGCTTATTGGGGACGGCTAGCTCCTACGAGCAGTACTTC.

CDR3 bases: TGCGCCAGCAGCCAAGTTACGGGAGAGCAGTTCTTC. Protein sequence: CASSQVTGEQFF. The genes are TRBV4-3 and TRBJ2-1; tentatively, D is TRBD2 (5 bases). The V end lost 1 base, the J end lost 10 bases, and 8 bases lay between the germline ends. Germline V lookup: CDR1 LGHNA, CDR2 YSLEER. This CDR3 contains 12 residues.

The V gene is TRBV5-1, the J gene TRBJ2-1; D might be TRBD1 (5 bases). Germline V gene lookup returns CDR1 SGHRS and CDR2 YFSETQ. This CDR3 region has 14 residues. The V gene lost 1 base and the J gene lost 8 bases, with 13 bases spanning the gap. The CDR3 bases are TGCGCCAGCAGCTTGAGTTCTTCCAGGGATGAGCAGTTCTTC. Translating gives CASSLSSSRDEQFF. Full variable domain (missing parts from reference TRBV5-1 and TRBJ2-1): KAGVTQTPRYLIKTRGQQVTLSCSPISGHRSVSWYQQTPGQGLQFLFEYFSETQRNKGNFPGRFSGRQFSNSRSEMNVSTLELGDSALYLCASSLSSSRDEQFFGPGTRLTVL.

A remark on this clone: Other DNA variants within this sample encode the same CDR3. The rearrangement joins TRBV10-1 to TRBJ2-7; tentative D call: TRBD1 (5 bases). Trimming cost V 0 bases and J 2 bases, with 8 bases left between them. The CDR3 is made up of 14 amino acids. Germline V gene data show CDR1 as WNHNN and CDR2 as SYGVQD (reference sequence). CDR3: CASSESGRAYEQYF. CDR3 nucleotide sequence: TGCGCCAGCAGTGAGTCGGGCAGGGCCTACGAGCAGTACTTC.

The V and J genes are TRBV10-1 and TRBJ1-3, with D maybe TRBD1 (5 bases). The V end was cut by 6 bases, the J end by 2 bases, with 14 bases between. The CDR3 has 15 amino acids. The V gene's germline CDR1 is WNHNN and CDR2 SYGVQD (reference sequence). For the CDR3, the DNA is TGCGCCAGCAGAAAGGACATTCTCCCTGGAAACACCATATATTTT. Protein: CASRKDILPGNTIYF.

The chain is built from TRBV29-1 and TRBJ2-7; D is unresolved. The germline CDR1 and CDR2 sequences are SQVTM and ANQGSEA. The CDR3 is 14 amino acids. V shed 4 bases and J shed 6 bases, with 19 bases lying between them. The CDR3: CSVVWGRVSGEQYF. The CDR3 nucleotides are TGCAGCGTTGTTTGGGGTCGGGTTTCTGGCGAGCAGTACTTC.

J is TRBJ2-5 and V is TRBV10-1; D is ambiguous. The ends were cut back, 0 bases at V and 2 bases at J, with 4 bases in the middle. Germline CDR1 and CDR2: WNHNN and SYGVQD (reference sequence). This CDR3 has 13 amino acids. CDR3 in DNA: TGCGCCAGCAGTGAGTCACTACAAGAGACCCAGTACTTC. Translated, it gives CASSESLQETQYF.

CDR3 sequence: CASSVEGLENTIYF. The CDR3, as DNA: TGTGCCAGCAGCGTAGAGGGTTTAGAAAACACCATATATTTT. The chain recombines TRBV9 with TRBJ1-3, with D uncertain. Germline CDR1 SGDLS, CDR2 YYNGEE. This CDR3 has 14 residues. Trimming took off 0 bases at V and 6 bases at J, with 10 bases between the two ends.

CDR3 nucleotide sequence: TGTGCCAGCAGTGATCCGGACACCTTCGGACATGGCTACACCTTC. Protein: CASSDPDTFGHGYTF. V is TRBV25-1 and J is TRBJ1-2; the D gene is possibly TRBD1 (5 bases). Germline-derived CDR1 and CDR2 are MGHDK and SYGVNS. The CDR3 extends over 15 amino acids. V was clipped by 3 bases and J by 6 bases, with 17 bases between them.

Only one count was recorded for this clone. J is TRBJ2-1 and V is TRBV27, with 9 bases lining up with TRBD2. The ends lost 7 bases at V and 3 bases at J; junction bases unmatched: 13. Germline CDR1 and CDR2: MNHEY and SMNVEV (reference sequence). The CDR3 is 17 residues long. CDR3: CASKKGSGGHLYNEQFF. The CDR3 nucleotides read TGTGCCAGCAAAAAAGGTAGCGGGGGTCACCTCTACAATGAGCAGTTCTTC.

The chain joins TRBV9 to TRBJ2-1; 8 bases align to TRBD2. Trimming cost V 1 base and J 5 bases; bases outside gene matches: 2. CDR3 length equals 14 residues. Looked up from germline, CDR1 is SGDLS and CDR2 is YYNGEE. The CDR3 spells CASSVSGSDNEQFF. The DNA for the CDR3 is TGTGCCAGCAGCGTAAGCGGGAGCGACAATGAGCAGTTCTTC.

The rearrangement uses TRBV10-3 and TRBJ2-5; D not resolved. Germline V gene data show CDR1 as ENHRY and CDR2 as SYGVKD. V was shortened by 4 bases and J by 0 bases, with 6 bases between the two germline ends. The CDR3 runs to 13 residues. CDR3 coding DNA: TGTGCCATCAGTGCACGGTACCAAGAGACCCAGTACTTC. It translates to CAISARYQETQYF.

The gene calls are TRBV5-4 and TRBJ1-3; D is unresolved. The CDR3 sequence is 15 residues long. The V gene's germline CDR1 is SGHNT and CDR2 YYREEE (reference sequence). Trimming removed 4 bases at V and 4 bases at J, with 15 bases between. CDR3 coding DNA: TGTGCCAGCAGCCCGGACTCTTTGGGGGGAAACACCATATATTTT. Translated, it gives CASSPDSLGGNTIYF.

This chain links TRBV7-3 with TRBJ1-1; no firm D call. The V gene lost 4 bases and the J gene lost 4 bases, with 16 bases spanning the gap. The germline CDR1 and CDR2 sequences are SGHTA and FQGTGA. CDR3 length: 15 amino acids. The chain's CDR3 is CASSSWTVAGTEAFF. The CDR3 DNA follows: TGTGCCAGCAGCTCTTGGACGGTTGCGGGCACTGAAGCTTTCTTT.

This clone has a single count. CDR3 sequence: CASSLGTSNEKLFF. Written as DNA, the CDR3 is TGTGCCAGCAGCTTAGGGACCTCAAATGAAAAACTGTTTTTT. V and J are TRBV5-4 and TRBJ1-4; the D gene is possibly TRBD1 (5 bases). The V gene's germline CDR1 is SGHNT and CDR2 YYREEE (reference sequence). The CDR3 is 14 residues long. V lost 2 bases, J lost 5 bases, and 10 bases lay in between.

This clone has only one observation. The V and J genes are TRBV5-1 and TRBJ1-1, with 7 bases aligning to TRBD1. This CDR3 contains 15 residues. Germline CDR1 and CDR2: SGHRS and YFSETQ. Trimming removed 4 bases from V and 1 base from J; junction bases left unmatched: 7. The CDR3 region has the DNA TGCGCCAGCAGCCCTTTGGGGACAGAGAACACTGAAGCTTTCTTT. Amino acids: CASSPLGTENTEAFF.

With regard to this clone: This same CDR3 is encoded by further DNA sequences in the sample. The genes are TRBV7-2 and TRBJ2-7; no reliable D call. Per germline, CDR1 SGHTA and CDR2 FQGNSA. The length of the CDR3 is 13 residues. Trimming removed 3 bases at V and 4 bases at J, with 10 bases between. The CDR3: CASSLGGRYEQYF. The CDR3, as DNA: TGTGCCAGCAGCTTGGGCGGAAGATACGAGCAGTACTTC.

The rearrangement joins TRBV7-8 to TRBJ2-3; D gene ambiguous. V lost 3 bases, J lost 4 bases, and 11 bases lay in between. The CDR3 is 14 residues long. Germline V lookup: CDR1 SGHVS, CDR2 FQNEAQ. The CDR3 sequence is CASSFPDGADTQYF. The CDR3 coding sequence is TGTGCCAGCAGCTTCCCCGATGGCGCAGATACGCAGTATTTT.

The chain employs TRBV5-1 and TRBJ1-4; D is possibly TRBD1 (6 bases). Germline lookup yields CDR1 SGHRS and CDR2 YFSETQ. This CDR3 region has 14 residues. Trimming stripped 4 bases from V and 3 bases from J, with 10 bases between. For the CDR3, the DNA is TGCGCCAGCAGCGGAGGACAGCCTAATGAAAAACTGTTTTTT. It yields the protein CASSGGQPNEKLFF.

The table lists this clone with a count of one. The V gene is TRBV9, the J gene TRBJ2-3, with a possible D match to TRBD2 (5 bases). The ends were cut back, 5 bases at V and 0 bases at J, with 10 bases in the middle. CDR3 size: 14 residues. Germline loops: CDR1 SGDLS, CDR2 YYNGEE. The CDR3 nucleotides are TGTGCCAGCAGGGCAGGAGGTAGCACAGATACGCAGTATTTT. This gives the protein CASRAGGSTDTQYF.

The chain joins TRBV27 to TRBJ1-4; D is possibly TRBD1 (6 bases). This CDR3 contains 15 residues. V was shortened by 2 bases and J by 4 bases, with 11 bases between the two germline ends. From germline, CDR1 is MNHEY and CDR2 SMNVEV (reference sequence). For the CDR3, the DNA is TGTGCCAGCAGTTTAAGGGGGAGCCGTAATGAAAAACTGTTTTTT. Its protein is CASSLRGSRNEKLFF.

The chain carries TRBV14 and TRBJ2-7; D unclear. Germline CDR1 reads SGHDN; CDR2 reads FVKESK. V was trimmed by 2 bases and J by 5 bases, leaving 13 bases between them. CDR3 length: 14 residues. The CDR3 protein is CASSQRRPPDEQYF. DNA of the CDR3: TGTGCCAGCAGCCAAAGGCGCCCCCCAGACGAGCAGTACTTC.

The V and J genes are TRBV14 and TRBJ2-3, with 7 bases identical to TRBD1. Per the germline V gene, CDR1 is SGHDN and CDR2 is FVKESK. The V segment lost 1 base and the J segment 7 bases; nucleotides outside the gene matches: 11. CDR3 length equals 16 residues. For the CDR3, the DNA is TGTGCCAGCAGCCAAGCCGGGACAGCACCACGAAATACGCAGTATTTT. Its protein is CASSQAGTAPRNTQYF.